Listed below are T cell receptor beta chains from one sample, sequenced in a study of cytomegalovirus exposure and HLA in healthy donors. TCRdb's copy holds only in-frame clones and misses some; the assay was immunoSEQ multiplex PCR. The sample records fewer than 150,000 clones, 70% to 80% being singletons. The sample consisted of PBMCs. These receptors originate from a man aged 50 to 60 in good health and CMV-seropositive. Each CDR3 is given without its conserved first and last residue. A row's size may be missing; if present it is once, few, many or a size class.

CDR3 length: 11; J gene: TRBJ1-5; clone size: NA; V gene: TRBV7-2; CDR3 protein: ASRGWGNQPQH
CDR3 length: 14; J gene: TRBJ2-7; clone size: NA; V gene: TRBV28; CDR3 protein: ASRPVDRGLYYEQY
CDR3 length: 12; J gene: TRBJ2-7; clone size: NA; V gene: TRBV5-6; CDR3 protein: ASSLIQGSNEQY
CDR3 length: 12; J gene: TRBJ2-7; clone size: NA; V gene: TRBV9; CDR3 protein: ASSPGGRGYEQY
CDR3 length: 12; J gene: TRBJ2-7; clone size: few; V gene: TRBV6-6; CDR3 protein: ASSYSTGGYEQY
CDR3 length: 12; J gene: TRBJ2-7; clone size: few; V gene: TRBV27; CDR3 protein: ASSLRSTSYEQY
CDR3 length: 12; J gene: TRBJ2-5; clone size: few; V gene: TRBV7-9; CDR3 protein: ASSLGRDLQTQY
CDR3 length: 16; J gene: TRBJ2-1; clone size: few; V gene: TRBV7-9; CDR3 protein: ASSVTSGGASVIDEQF
CDR3 length: 13; J gene: TRBJ2-4; clone size: once; V gene: TRBV11-2; CDR3 protein: ASSSPQGLKNIQY
CDR3 length: 14; J gene: TRBJ2-7; clone size: once; V gene: TRBV11-2; CDR3 protein: ASSLGTGVISYEQY
CDR3 length: 13; J gene: TRBJ2-3; clone size: few; V gene: TRBV7-6; CDR3 protein: ASSLVGAGLDTQY
CDR3 length: 12; J gene: TRBJ2-5; clone size: few; V gene: TRBV9; CDR3 protein: ASSVGGTEETQY
CDR3 length: 14; J gene: TRBJ2-7; clone size: few; V gene: TRBV9; CDR3 protein: ASSVEARGAVYEQY
CDR3 length: 14; J gene: TRBJ1-4; clone size: NA; V gene: TRBV4-1; CDR3 protein: ASSRLPGLSNEKLF
CDR3 length: 9; J gene: TRBJ2-1; clone size: NA; V gene: TRBV20-1; CDR3 protein: SARRQGQEF
CDR3 length: 14; J gene: TRBJ1-4; clone size: medium-sized; V gene: TRBV6-1; CDR3 protein: ASSEEVGQGSEKLF
CDR3 length: 12; J gene: TRBJ2-3; clone size: few; V gene: TRBV6-4; CDR3 protein: ASSSGGSTDTQY
CDR3 length: 13; J gene: TRBJ2-7; clone size: NA; V gene: TRBV6-5; CDR3 protein: ASSPRRDTSYEQY
CDR3 length: 10; J gene: TRBJ1-3; clone size: NA; V gene: TRBV29-1; CDR3 protein: SVATTGNTIY
CDR3 length: 13; J gene: TRBJ2-1; clone size: NA; V gene: TRBV27; CDR3 protein: ASRGRLAGPDEQF
CDR3 length: 13; J gene: TRBJ2-7; clone size: NA; V gene: TRBV18; CDR3 protein: ASSVGLAVGGEQY
CDR3 length: 14; J gene: TRBJ1-2; clone size: NA; V gene: TRBV7-9; CDR3 protein: ASSLDGTQRTYGYT
CDR3 length: 13; J gene: TRBJ2-7; clone size: NA; V gene: TRBV7-2; CDR3 protein: ASSPLPLASYEQY
CDR3 length: 13; J gene: TRBJ2-5; clone size: NA; V gene: TRBV27; CDR3 protein: ASSLHTGGGETQY
CDR3 length: 11; J gene: TRBJ1-2; clone size: medium-sized; V gene: TRBV7-9; CDR3 protein: ASSLNLGKGYT
CDR3 length: 10; J gene: TRBJ1-5; clone size: NA; V gene: TRBV9; CDR3 protein: ASGSTNQPQH
CDR3 length: 14; J gene: TRBJ2-1; clone size: NA; V gene: TRBV13; CDR3 protein: ASSFILLAGYNEQF
CDR3 length: 15; J gene: TRBJ2-7; clone size: NA; V gene: TRBV5-1; CDR3 protein: ASSLGVVTGTSYEQY
CDR3 length: 12; J gene: TRBJ1-3; clone size: NA; V gene: TRBV7-2; CDR3 protein: ASSLGRAGNTIY
CDR3 length: 10; J gene: TRBJ1-4; clone size: few; V gene: TRBV29-1; CDR3 protein: SARDKSLELF
CDR3 length: 14; J gene: TRBJ2-1; clone size: NA; V gene: TRBV9; CDR3 protein: ASSVGGSVGANEQF
CDR3 length: 15; J gene: TRBJ2-7; clone size: NA; V gene: TRBV4-1; CDR3 protein: ASSQVRLASRTSEQY
CDR3 length: 14; J gene: TRBJ1-6; clone size: NA; V gene: TRBV18; CDR3 protein: ASSHSAGAKNSPLH
CDR3 length: 7; J gene: TRBJ1-6; clone size: NA; V gene: TRBV6-1; CDR3 protein: ATDSPLH
CDR3 length: 13; J gene: TRBJ2-3; clone size: NA; V gene: TRBV18; CDR3 protein: ASSPRGASTDTQY
CDR3 length: 12; J gene: TRBJ1-1; clone size: NA; V gene: TRBV7-9; CDR3 protein: ASSPPPGNTEAF
CDR3 length: 10; J gene: TRBJ2-5; clone size: NA; V gene: TRBV2; CDR3 protein: ASGQGGETQY
CDR3 length: 12; J gene: TRBJ2-1; clone size: NA; V gene: TRBV10-1; CDR3 protein: ASGNLDRPGEQF
CDR3 length: 11; J gene: TRBJ2-5; clone size: NA; V gene: TRBV6-5; CDR3 protein: ASSSPGVETQY
CDR3 length: 13; J gene: TRBJ2-1; clone size: NA; V gene: TRBV5-1; CDR3 protein: ASSLSFGSKNEQF
CDR3 length: 13; J gene: TRBJ2-3; clone size: NA; V gene: TRBV2; CDR3 protein: ASSEMAGRTDTQY
CDR3 length: 15; J gene: TRBJ1-5; clone size: few; V gene: TRBV10-3; CDR3 protein: AISEGQGLAYNQPQH
CDR3 length: 14; J gene: TRBJ1-5; clone size: NA; V gene: TRBV6-1; CDR3 protein: ASSDVKAGIYQPQH
CDR3 length: 11; J gene: TRBJ1-6; clone size: NA; V gene: TRBV10-3; CDR3 protein: AISGGEDSPLH
CDR3 length: 17; J gene: TRBJ2-7; clone size: NA; V gene: TRBV21-1; CDR3 protein: ASSKPCQSPGQGASEQY
CDR3 length: 13; J gene: TRBJ2-5; clone size: few; V gene: TRBV9; CDR3 protein: ASSVGGTGGSGQY
CDR3 length: 10; J gene: TRBJ1-2; clone size: NA; V gene: TRBV15; CDR3 protein: ATSRDHGDYT
CDR3 length: 12; J gene: TRBJ2-1; clone size: NA; V gene: TRBV7-2; CDR3 protein: ASSLEQPYNEQF
CDR3 length: 13; J gene: TRBJ2-7; clone size: NA; V gene: TRBV9; CDR3 protein: ASSVAGTGSYEQY
CDR3 length: 13; J gene: TRBJ2-1; clone size: NA; V gene: TRBV4-1; CDR3 protein: ASSRIRPTNNEQF
CDR3 length: 11; J gene: TRBJ1-1; clone size: once; V gene: TRBV7-2; CDR3 protein: ASSYQGNTEAF